Many counts were recorded for the clone carrying this T cell receptor (beta chain). This sample was included in a study of T cells in Graves' hyperthyroidism and ophthalmopathy. Per the germline V gene, CDR1 is KGHDR and CDR2 is SFDVKD. The CDR3 is 15 amino acids. Trimming at V came to 3 bases and at J to 8 bases, leaving 7 bases not matched to a gene. Amplification targeted TCR beta CDR3 regions from RNA transcripts. The HTBI primer set drove a first-round RT-PCR of the TCR CDR3. TCRdb re-analysed the multiplex PCR reads in MiXCR, keeping a single row per CDR3 protein. Among a few hundred thousand distinct CDR3 sequences, more than 14% were seen once, and the ten largest hold about 20%. Diagnoses were made from clinical symptoms, serum measures (thyroxine and TRAb), thyroid ultrasound and orbital computed tomography.

The material sequenced was blood. The source of this sequence is a woman aged 25-40 years with Graves' ophthalmopathy. The chain employs TRBV24-1 and TRBJ1-4; 8 positions match TRBD1. The CDR3 sequence is CATSDAGQGYEKLFF. In DNA form, the CDR3 reads TGTGCCACCAGTGATGCAGGACAGGGCTACGAAAAACTGTTTTTT.